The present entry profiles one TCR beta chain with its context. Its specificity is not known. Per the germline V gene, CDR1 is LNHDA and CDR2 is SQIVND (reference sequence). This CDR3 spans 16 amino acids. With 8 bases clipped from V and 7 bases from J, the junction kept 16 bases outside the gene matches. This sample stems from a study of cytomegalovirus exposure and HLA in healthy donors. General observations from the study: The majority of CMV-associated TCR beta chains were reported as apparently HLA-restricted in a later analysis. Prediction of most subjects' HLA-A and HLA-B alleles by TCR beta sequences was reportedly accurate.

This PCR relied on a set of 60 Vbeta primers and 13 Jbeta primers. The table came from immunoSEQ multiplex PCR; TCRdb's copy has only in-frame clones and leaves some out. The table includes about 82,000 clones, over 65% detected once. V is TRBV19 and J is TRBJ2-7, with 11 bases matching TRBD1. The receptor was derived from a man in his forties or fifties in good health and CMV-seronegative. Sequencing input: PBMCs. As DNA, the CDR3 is TGTGCCAGTGGCGCCGTAACCGGGACAGGGGGAGCGGAGCAGTACTTC. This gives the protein CASGAVTGTGGAEQYF. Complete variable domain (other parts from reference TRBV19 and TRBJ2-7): DGGITQSPKYLFRKEGQNVTLSCEQNLNHDAMYWYRQDPGQGLRLIYYSQIVNDFQKGDIAEGYSVSREKKESFPLTVTSAQKNPTAFYLCASGAVTGTGGAEQYFGPGTRLTVT.